Listed below are T cell receptor beta chains from one sample, sequenced in a study of blood T cells in healthy people across ages. MiXCR, applied by TCRdb to the 5' RACE reads, yields one record per CDR3 protein. The table records 750,000 to 850,000 distinct CDR3 sequences, about 25% of them present only once. This sample also appeared in a second study, on T cells of mothers and their children.

The sample comprised blood. These receptors came from a boy aged 5-17 years in good health. The CDR3 runs from the conserved cysteine through the conserved F or W. The D gene is left open where the match is weak. Size tells how often a clone was seen (once, few, many) or the class of an expanded clone, and some rows leave it out.

TRBJ2-2 | many | TRBV4-3 | NA | TGCGCCAGCACCCACAGCCGGGGAGTCGGGGAGCTGTTTTTT | CASTHSRGVGELFF
TRBJ2-5 | many | TRBV24-1 | TRBD1 | TGTGCCACCAGTGATCCAACAGGGGCAGGGGAGACCCAGTACTTC | CATSDPTGAGETQYF
TRBJ2-5 | NA | TRBV12-5 | NA | TGTGCTAGTGCCCAAAGGGAAATGAAGACCCAGTACTTC | CASAQREMKTQYF
TRBJ1-5 | few | TRBV20-1 | NA | TGCAGTGCTAGAGGATTGGGGAATAGCAATCAGCCCCAGCATTTT | CSARGLGNSNQPQHF
TRBJ1-1 | NA | TRBV14 | TRBD1 | TGTGCCAGCAGCCAGACAGGGGGTTGGTACACTGAAGCTTTCTTT | CASSQTGGWYTEAFF
TRBJ2-5 | NA | TRBV4-2 | NA | TGTGCCAGCAGCCAAGAGCCTTACGAGACCCAGTACTTC | CASSQEPYETQYF
TRBJ1-1 | NA | TRBV3-1 | NA | TGTGCCAGCAGCCCCACGGCAGCTATGAACACTGAAGCTTTCTTT | CASSPTAAMNTEAFF
TRBJ2-3 | NA | TRBV2 | NA | TGTGCCAGCAGTGCGAGGGGTAGAGATACGCAGTATTTT | CASSARGRDTQYF
TRBJ2-4 | few | TRBV28 | NA | TGTGCCAGCAGTCAAACCAAACACAGCGAACGGGAGTACTTC | CASSQTKHSEREYF
TRBJ2-3 | NA | TRBV7-9 | NA | TGTGCCAGCAGCTTAGCGGCGGGGCCTAGCACAGGTACGCAGTATTTT | CASSLAAGPSTGTQYF
TRBJ2-5 | few | TRBV4-3 | NA | TGCGCCAGCAGCCAAACTCCCGGAGAGACCCAGTACTTC | CASSQTPGETQYF
TRBJ2-7 | NA | TRBV6-5 | TRBD1 | TGTGCCAGCAGGATTGACAGGGGAGGTGTGCAGTACTTC | CASRIDRGGVQYF
TRBJ2-5 | few | TRBV6-6 | NA | TGTGCCAGCAGTTACGCGGCTCTCCACCAAGAGACCCAGTACTTC | CASSYAALHQETQYF
TRBJ2-3 | NA | TRBV7-8 | NA | TGTGCCAGCAGCTTAGGACAGACAGTAATCACTAGCACAGATACGCAGTATTTT | CASSLGQTVITSTDTQYF
TRBJ1-2 | few | TRBV9 | NA | TGTGCCAGCAGCGTTTCCTCAGGGGTAGGGAGTGGCTACACCTTC | CASSVSSGVGSGYTF
TRBJ2-5 | few | TRBV4-1 | NA | TGCGCCAGCAGCCAAGAGTCGGCGGGATGGAAGACCCAGTACTTC | CASSQESAGWKTQYF
TRBJ2-3 | NA | TRBV7-6 | TRBD2 | TGTGCCAGCAGCTTTTTCGGGGGGGGGAGCACAGATACGCAGTATTTT | CASSFFGGGSTDTQYF
TRBJ2-1 | NA | TRBV20-1 | TRBD2 | TGCAGTGCACTAGCGGAAACAGTCTACAATGAGCAGTTCTTC | CSALAETVYNEQFF
TRBJ2-5 | NA | TRBV2 | NA | TGTGCCAGCAGTGAACCAGCGCCGGGGACCCAGTACTTC | CASSEPAPGTQYF
TRBJ1-2 | few | TRBV18 | TRBD1 | TGTGCCAGCTCAGCTGACAGGGGGCGCTTCTATGGCTACACCTTC | CASSADRGRFYGYTF
TRBJ2-2 | few | TRBV20-1 | NA | TGCAGTGCTAGAGATAAGGGAGCGGCCGGGGAGCTGTTTTTT | CSARDKGAAGELFF
TRBJ2-4 | NA | TRBV7-2 | NA | TGTGCCAGCAGCTTACTGGGATCGAACATTCAGTACTTC | CASSLLGSNIQYF
TRBJ1-2 | NA | TRBV2 | NA | TGTGCCAGCAGTGGTCAGAATCACTACTATGGCTACACCTTC | CASSGQNHYYGYTF
TRBJ2-2 | few | TRBV5-6 | NA | TGTGCCAGCAGCTTTTTGGGAGACGGTGCGAACACCGGGGAGCTGTTTTTT | CASSFLGDGANTGELFF
TRBJ2-7 | NA | TRBV7-9 | TRBD1 | TGTGCCAGCAGCTCAAGTAGGGACAGGGGGAGCTCCTACGAGCAGTACTTC | CASSSSRDRGSSYEQYF
TRBJ2-7 | few | TRBV29-1 | NA | TGCGGCGTTCGGGACGATACCTACGAGCAGTACTTC | CGVRDDTYEQYF
TRBJ1-2 | NA | TRBV29-1 | NA | TGCAGCGTTTCTGGGCGCGGAAGTACTAAAGGGGATGGCTACACCTTC | CSVSGRGSTKGDGYTF
TRBJ2-6 | many | TRBV12-3/TRBV12-4 | TRBD1 | TGTGCCAGCAGCTCAGGGGGCTCTGGGGCCAACGTCCTGACTTTC | CASSSGGSGANVLTF
TRBJ1-2 | NA | TRBV9 | NA | TGTGCCAGCAGCGCGGAAACCCTAGGGGACTATGGCTACACCTTC | CASSAETLGDYGYTF
TRBJ2-5 | NA | TRBV29-1 | NA | TGCAGCGTTGAAGATCTCACAGAATTAGAGACCCAGTACTTC | CSVEDLTELETQYF
TRBJ2-1 | few | TRBV20-1 | TRBD2 | TGCAGCACCGGGACTACCTCCTACAATGAGCAGTTCTTC | CSTGTTSYNEQFF
TRBJ1-2 | NA | TRBV29-1 | NA | TGCAGCGTTGAAACCGGGTTTGGCTACACCTTC | CSVETGFGYTF
TRBJ2-5 | NA | TRBV10-3 | NA | TGTGCCATCAGATGGACAGTACACCAAGAGACCCAGTACTTC | CAIRWTVHQETQYF
TRBJ1-5 | few | TRBV15 | NA | TGTGCCACCAGCAGAGTGCCAGTATATAGCAATCAGCCCCAGCATTTT | CATSRVPVYSNQPQHF
TRBJ1-4 | few | TRBV7-2 | NA | TGTGCCAGCAGCTTATGGAGTGAACGCGAAAAACTGTTTTTT | CASSLWSEREKLFF
TRBJ1-2 | few | TRBV29-1 | NA | TGCAGCGCAGGGAGAGGAGATGGCTACACCTTC | CSAGRGDGYTF
TRBJ1-1 | NA | TRBV27 | TRBD1 | TGTGCCAGCAGCATGACAGGGATGGGCACTGAAGCTTTCTTT | CASSMTGMGTEAFF
TRBJ2-7 | NA | TRBV29-1 | NA | TGCGGCGTTGGAGTCCCCGGGACTTTCTTTATCGAGCAGCACTTC | CGVGVPGTFFIEQHF
TRBJ2-1 | NA | TRBV10-3 | TRBD1 | TGTGCCACCGGGGACAGGGATGCCGATGAGCAGTTCTTC | CATGDRDADEQFF
TRBJ1-1 | NA | TRBV20-1 | NA | TGCAGTGCTAGAGGGGTCATGAACACTGAAGCTTTCTTT | CSARGVMNTEAFF
TRBJ2-7 | NA | TRBV11-2 | TRBD1 | TGTGCCAGCAGCATAGAGTCCCAGGGGGTCTACGAGCAGTACTTC | CASSIESQGVYEQYF
TRBJ2-6 | NA | TRBV6-1 | NA | TGTGCCAGCAGTGAGAAGTTGGTCGGGGCCAACGTCCTGACTTTC | CASSEKLVGANVLTF
TRBJ1-1 | NA | TRBV6-1 | NA | TGTGCCAGCAGGATTCAAGGGAACACTGAAGCTTTCTTT | CASRIQGNTEAFF
TRBJ2-3 | many | TRBV29-1 | NA | TGCAGCGCAGAAAGGGGGTCCACAGATACGCAGTATTTT | CSAERGSTDTQYF
TRBJ2-1 | few | TRBV20-1 | TRBD2 | TGCAGTGCTAGTCAACCTAGCGGGAGGCTTAAGAATGAGCAGTTCTTC | CSASQPSGRLKNEQFF
TRBJ2-1 | few | TRBV4-1 | TRBD1 | TGCGCCAGCAGCCAGAGGACAGGGGATGAGCAGTTCTTC | CASSQRTGDEQFF
TRBJ2-5 | NA | TRBV15 | NA | TGTGCCACCAGCAGAGCCCGGGGAAAGGGCGGCGAGACCCAGTACTTC | CATSRARGKGGETQYF
TRBJ2-3 | NA | TRBV7-2 | NA | TGTGCCAGCAGCTTAGGACCTCTCGGCACAGATACGCAGTATTTT | CASSLGPLGTDTQYF
TRBJ1-4 | NA | TRBV5-1 | NA | TGCGCCAGCAGCTTTACCTCAGGGATCACTAATGAAAAACTGTTTTTT | CASSFTSGITNEKLFF
TRBJ2-5 | NA | TRBV20-1 | NA | TGCAGTGCGCGGGCTAGTAGTCAAGAGACCCAGTACTTC | CSARASSQETQYF
TRBJ1-4 | many | TRBV14 | NA | TGTGCCAGCAGCCAAGATCGTGGGACTGGAGAAAAACTGTTTTTT | CASSQDRGTGEKLFF
TRBJ2-3 | NA | TRBV14 | NA | TGTGCCAGCAGCCAAGACAGGGCGTCGCTCTACAGGTATTTT | CASSQDRASLYRYF